This TCR beta chain emerged from a study of technical replicates of blood from a few donors. Trimming removed 6 bases at V and 0 bases at J, with 9 bases between. The CDR3 sequence is 13 residues long. The germline V gene encodes CDR1 MNHNS and CDR2 SASEGT. Clones were sequenced by immunoSEQ multiplex PCR, and TCRdb holds only the in-frame ones, with some missing. This table has approximately 84,000 clones, 95% to 98% appearing once. The source of this sequence is a human donor in good health. The chain couples TRBV6-1 to TRBJ2-7, with TRBD2 as a possible D gene (6 bases). Sequenced material: T cells isolated from PBMCs. CDR3 sequence (DNA): TGTGCCAGCAGATCGGGAGTCTCCTACGAGCAGTACTTC. Its translation: CASRSGVSYEQYF.